The 17 T cell receptor beta chains below come from one sample, sequenced in a study of blood T cell repertoires in COVID-19. TCRdb keeps only in-frame clones here, not all; method: immunoSEQ multiplex PCR. The sample carries some 140,000 clones, roughly three quarters recorded once. The sequenced sample was peripheral blood. All receptors derive from an elderly man with acute or convalescent COVID-19.

V is TRBV13 and J is TRBJ2-1, with TRBD2 matching 11 bases. This CDR3 spans 15 amino acids. From germline, CDR1 is PRHDT and CDR2 FYEKMQ (reference sequence). V lost 3 bases and J lost 7; bases outside the gene matches: 5. As DNA, the CDR3 is TGTGCCAGCAGCTTTCTAGCGGGAGGAAGAAATGAGCAGTTCTTC. The encoded protein is CASSFLAGGRNEQFF.

The chain uses TRBV2 and TRBJ2-2, with a possible D match to TRBD1 (6 bases). The germline V gene encodes CDR1 SNHLY and CDR2 FYNNEI. The CDR3 covers 15 residues. The V end lost 4 bases, the J end lost 4 bases, and 13 bases lay between the germline ends. CDR3 DNA: TGTGCCAGCAGTGTTCGGACAGCCCCCACCGGGGAGCTGTTTTTT. Its protein is CASSVRTAPTGELFF.

The chain joins TRBV5-1 to TRBJ2-5; tentative D call: TRBD2 (7 bases). From germline, CDR1 is SGHRS and CDR2 YFSETQ. The CDR3 spans 15 residues. V was shortened by 4 bases and J by 2 bases, with 15 bases between the two germline ends. The CDR3 loop reads CASSRSSGQQETQYF. The CDR3 DNA sequence: TGCGCCAGCAGCCGATCTAGCGGACAGCAAGAGACCCAGTACTTC.

As DNA, the CDR3 is TGCGCCAGCAGCTTGACGACAGGGGGCCTGGGCTACACCTTC. Translating it yields CASSLTTGGLGYTF. V usage is TRBV5-1 and J usage is TRBJ1-2; 10 bases are a match to TRBD1. The CDR3 has 14 amino acids. Trimming removed 1 base from V and 8 bases from J; junction bases left unmatched: 5. Germline CDR1 reads SGHRS; CDR2 reads YFSETQ.

CDR3 protein: CAISDRQVGASGNTIYF. The CDR3 DNA reads TGTGCCATCAGTGATCGGCAGGTGGGGGCCTCTGGAAACACCATATATTTT. The chain joins TRBV10-3 to TRBJ1-3, with D possibly being TRBD1 (6 bases). Germline-derived CDR1 and CDR2 are ENHRY and SYGVKD. Trimming removed 3 bases at V and 0 bases at J, with 15 bases between. This CDR3 is 17 amino acids long.

The V and J genes are TRBV5-4 and TRBJ2-7; 11 bases line up with TRBD2. There are 16 residues in the CDR3. Unmatched junction bases numbered 10, after V lost 6 bases and J lost 2 bases. Germline CDR1 reads SGHNT; CDR2 reads YYREEE (reference sequence). CDR3 DNA: TGTGCCAGCACCCGAACTAGCGGGGGAGCAACCTACGAGCAGTACTTC. Residues: CASTRTSGGATYEQYF.

The chain employs TRBV3-1 (or the pseudogene TRBV3-2) and TRBJ1-2, with TRBD1 matching over 9 bases. J gave up 3 bases and V 4 bases, and 27 bases lay outside the gene matches. CDR1 LGHDT and CDR2 YNNKEL come from the germline V gene (reference sequence). CDR3 size: 22 residues. CDR3 in amino acids: CASSPPGSTGGAMLEHDYGYTF. For the CDR3, the DNA is TGTGCCAGCAGCCCCCCGGGGTCTACAGGGGGCGCGATGTTAGAGCATGACTATGGCTACACCTTC.

The CDR3 spells CASSLRPGQGNTGELFF. CDR3 nucleotides: TGCGCCAGCAGCTTACGACCGGGACAGGGGAACACCGGGGAGCTGTTTTTT. The chain links TRBV5-1 to TRBJ2-2; 9 nucleotides line up with TRBD1. CDR1 is SGHRS and CDR2 is YFSETQ in the germline V gene. The CDR3 consists of 17 residues. J was trimmed by 1 base and V by 2 bases; bases with no gene match: 6.

The gene calls are TRBV7-6 and TRBJ2-3, with 10 nucleotides matching TRBD2. CDR1 and CDR2 (germline): SGHVS, FNYEAQ. CDR3 length: 16 residues. V dropped 1 base and J dropped 5; count of bases not matched to a gene: 6. Here the CDR3 DNA reads TGTGCCAGCAGCTTAGGTAGCGGGGGGTCCCGAGATACGCAGTATTTT. Translating it yields CASSLGSGGSRDTQYF.

J is TRBJ2-5 and V is TRBV28; possible D gene TRBD1, 5 bases. Germline loops: CDR1 MDHEN, CDR2 SYDVKM. V was trimmed by 3 bases and J by 2 bases, leaving 10 bases between them. The length of the CDR3 is 14 residues. CDR3 sequence reads: CASSFWTNQETQYF. Here the CDR3 DNA reads TGTGCCAGCAGTTTTTGGACAAATCAAGAGACCCAGTACTTC.

This clone was seen only a few times. This chain uses TRBV5-1 with TRBJ2-7; maybe TRBD1 (6 bases). Germline CDR1 and CDR2: SGHRS and YFSETQ. V lost 1 base, J lost 6 bases, and 11 bases lay in between. The CDR3 totals 13 residues. The CDR3 region has the DNA TGCGCCAGCAGCTTGTCGGGCAGGGGCGAGCAGTACTTC. The encoded protein is CASSLSGRGEQYF.

The J gene is TRBJ1-3, the V gene TRBV15; 7 bases are shared with TRBD1. The germline CDR1 and CDR2 sequences are LNHNV and YYDKDF (reference sequence). Trimming at V came to 0 bases and at J to 7 bases, leaving 6 bases not matched to a gene. The CDR3 is 15 residues long. The CDR3 spells CATSRDRGGFNTIYF. CDR3 bases: TGTGCCACCAGCAGAGATCGAGGGGGCTTTAACACCATATATTTT. Complete variable domain (other parts from reference TRBV15 and TRBJ1-3): DAMVIQNPRYQVTQFGKPVTLSCSQTLNHNVMYWYQQKSSQAPKLLFHYYDKDFNNEADTPDNFQSRRPNTSFCFLDIRSPGLGDTAMYLCATSRDRGGFNTIYFGEGSWLTVV.

This clone was observed a handful of times. The chain joins TRBV19 to TRBJ1-2; 7 nucleotides align to TRBD1. This CDR3 is built from 13 residues. Germline V gene lookup returns CDR1 LNHDA and CDR2 SQIVND (reference sequence). The trim removed 7 bases at V and 5 bases at J, leaving 7 bases unmatched. CDR3 sequence: CASTDRPAYGYTF. Here the CDR3 DNA reads TGTGCCAGTACGGACAGGCCGGCGTATGGCTACACCTTC. Full variable domain (outside the CDR3, taken from reference TRBV19 and TRBJ1-2): DGGITQSPKYLFRKEGQNVTLSCEQNLNHDAMYWYRQDPGQGLRLIYYSQIVNDFQKGDIAEGYSVSREKKESFPLTVTSAQKNPTAFYLCASTDRPAYGYTFGSGTRLTVV.

This clone was recorded a few times. This chain joins TRBV12-3 or TRBV12-4 and TRBJ2-1, with D unclear. The CDR3 has 11 residues. Trimming pared 3 bases from V and 10 bases from J, leaving 7 bases between. CDR3 sequence reads: CASSFYREQFF. DNA of the CDR3: TGTGCCAGCAGTTTCTATCGGGAGCAGTTCTTC.

This rearrangement joins TRBV13 to TRBJ1-2; possibly TRBD1 for D (6 bases). V was clipped by 2 bases and J by 7 bases, with 11 bases between them. This CDR3 spans 13 amino acids. Germline V gene data show CDR1 as PRHDT and CDR2 as FYEKMQ (reference sequence). The CDR3 loop reads CASSLRTVSGYTF. CDR3 nucleotide sequence: TGTGCCAGCAGCTTAAGGACAGTTTCTGGCTACACCTTC. Supplemented by reference TRBV13 and TRBJ1-2, the full variable domain reads AAGVIQSPRHLIKEKRETATLKCYPIPRHDTVYWYQQGPGQDPQFLISFYEKMQSDKGSIPDRFSAQQFSDYHSELNMSSLELGDSALYFCASSLRTVSGYTFGSGTRLTVV.

This chain links TRBV4-1 with TRBJ1-1; D unresolved. The CDR3 sequence is 15 residues long. Germline V gene data show CDR1 as MGHRA and CDR2 as YSYEKL. Trimming took off 4 bases at V and 0 bases at J, with 12 bases between the two ends. The CDR3 loop reads CASSLIQSMNTEAFF. As DNA, the CDR3 is TGCGCCAGCAGCCTAATTCAAAGCATGAACACTGAAGCTTTCTTT.

The genes are TRBV29-1 and TRBJ1-4; no clear D gene. V shed 4 bases and J shed 2 bases, with 11 bases lying between them. The CDR3 covers 14 residues. Per the germline V gene, CDR1 is SQVTM and CDR2 is ANQGSEA. CDR3 coding DNA: TGCAGCGTTGTTTCAGAGGGCACTAATGAAAAACTGTTTTTT. Amino acid sequence: CSVVSEGTNEKLFF.